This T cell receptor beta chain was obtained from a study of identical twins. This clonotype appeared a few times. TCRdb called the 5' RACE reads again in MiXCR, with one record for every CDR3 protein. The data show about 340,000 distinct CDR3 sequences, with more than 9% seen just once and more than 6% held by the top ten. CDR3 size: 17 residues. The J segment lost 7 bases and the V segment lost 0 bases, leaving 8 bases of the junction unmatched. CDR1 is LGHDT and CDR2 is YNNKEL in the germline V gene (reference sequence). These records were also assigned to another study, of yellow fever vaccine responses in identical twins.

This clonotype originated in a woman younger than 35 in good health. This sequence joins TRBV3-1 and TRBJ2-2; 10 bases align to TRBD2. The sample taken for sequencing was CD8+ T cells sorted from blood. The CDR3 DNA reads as TGTGCCAGCAGCCAAGATCTTCTAGCGGGAGTATACGGGGAGCTGTTTTTT. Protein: CASSQDLLAGVYGELFF.